The source of this T cell receptor (beta chain) is a study of cytomegalovirus exposure and HLA in healthy donors (dated by TCRdb to about 2017). Background on the whole study: An earlier analysis of approximately 590 of the donors reported 250 to 300 Gb of sequence data and 100 million to 140 million unique TCR beta sequences from 150 million to 200 million T cells. An early release that covered several hundred HLA-typed donors contained about 300 gigabases of sequencing data and tens of millions of unique TCR sequences. Of the 300 to 500 genotyped donors, approximately 80% were placed in the genetic ancestry cluster associated with self-reported Caucasian donors. The study was designed to test whether signatures of past pathogen exposure could be identified by cataloging public T cell receptors. The study used immunosequencing to profile the T cell repertoires of several hundred subjects and linked those repertoires to cytomegalovirus serostatus. A separate validation cohort of over a hundred different subjects was used in addition to the 666-subject first cohort. High-throughput TCR immunosequencing, statistical association of individual TCRs with disease status, and machine learning were combined to predict cytomegalovirus infection status. A later analysis re-analyzed previously published TCR beta repertoires from hundreds of donors and added high-resolution HLA genotyping to study TCR occurrence patterns. In the later analysis, no new phenotypic data were used to find candidate immune exposures; instead, reliance was placed on TCR beta sequences and their occurrence across donors. To decide whether each TCR beta V gene segment behaved as functional or pseudogenic, an earlier analysis of some 600 of the donors relied on high-throughput TCR beta sequencing. Donor age, sex, ethnicity and CMV serostatus were compiled together with the repertoire data. A later genetic analysis used genome-wide SNP genotypes for about three fifths of the 666 donors, treating that subset as a discovery cohort. Every repertoire in the discovery cohort had been generated on one and the same sequencing platform. HLA typing included class I and class II loci at four-digit resolution. The number of donors typed differed by locus, with 629-630 for A, B, C, DRB1 and DQB1, around 500 for DQA1, about 610 for DPA1, and some 440 for DPB1. Several DR-DQ haplotypes were treated as single units for association and clustering because of strong linkage in the cohort. Among 398 genotyped donors of the cohort, an average of about 220,000 unique TCR beta nucleotide sequences was sequenced per donor, of which 15% to 20% were non-productive.

This clone has just a few counts. The antigen it binds to is not known. No much larger clone is present one base from it, and per-base qualities are unavailable. Libraries were prepared through the immunoSEQ multiplex PCR assay. A mixture of 60 forward primers for TCR Vbeta segments and 13 reverse primers for TCR Jbeta segments was used in the multiplex PCR. A multiplex PCR assay on genomic DNA amplified the CDR3 region of rearranged TCR beta genes. On the Illumina HiSeq System, the amplified TCR beta libraries were sequenced as 87-base-pair reads. Concerning the study's data processing: In a later analysis, approximately 74 million unique TCR beta chains were counted across the 690 or so repertoires, and roughly 11 million of these chains were shared by at least two donors. A nearest-neighbor algorithm error-corrected the raw reads and collapsed the reads into unique sequences, merging closely related sequences to remove PCR and sequencing errors. To assign V, D and J gene segments, CDR3 sequences were aligned to IMGT reference sequences. Each retained sequence needed at least a six-nucleotide match to both a V gene segment and a J gene segment. A rearrangement was called productive if the CDR3 had no stop codons and remained in frame with V and J, and every other rearrangement was called non-productive. CDR3 was defined according to IMGT convention as the region running from the second conserved V-encoded cysteine to the conserved J-encoded phenylalanine. The earlier analysis of roughly 590 of the donors excluded sequences that lacked an unambiguous match to a single V gene segment. An earlier analysis of approximately 590 of the donors called V segments functional above 56.7% productive rearrangements and segregating when the between-donor standard deviation exceeded 5%. A statistical classification framework was built for diagnosing cytomegalovirus status from the catalog of TCR beta chain sequences. A later analysis assigned V and J genes by comparing TCR nucleotide sequences with IMGT/GENE-DB human TR gene sequences. Using the TCRdist pipeline, a later analysis assigned CDR3 sequences along with most-parsimonious VDJ recombination scenarios. In a later analysis, each TCR beta chain was defined by its CDR3 amino acid sequence together with its V-gene family, and reads lacking a unique V-gene family were excluded. To address suspected cross-contamination and a sequencing artifact, a later analysis removed approximately 600 highly shared, low-generation-probability nucleotide sequences. In a later analysis, a clonal expansion index for each public chain was calculated from normalized within-repertoire ranks of inferred template counts. A later analysis computed generation probabilities with a VDJ recombination model fitted to out-of-frame rearrangements, and checked the results against IGoR. In a later analysis, hypergeometric tests were used to score TCR-TCR, TCR-HLA and TCR-CMV co-occurrence, with a repertoire-size bias correction applied to TCR pairs. A later analysis estimated false discovery rates by permuting HLA or CMV assignments 20 times. A later analysis grouped co-occurring TCRs with DBSCAN, adding TCRdist sequence similarity when clustering within HLA-allele-positive subsets. Co-occurrence clustering excluded repertoires with fewer than 30,000 or more than 120,000 public chains, plus five with anomalous nucleotide sharing. This immuneACCESS table, as held by TCRdb, lists in-frame sequences with V and J called but not all clones. Of the missing ones, under half trace to an unresolved V gene in checked studies; the others have no known cause. That table furnishes V, J and clone size, whereas the DNA furnished D and trimming. This sample comprises about 160,000 clones, 82% of them detected only once. The ten largest clones add up to roughly 10% of the sample.

What the research found in general, with its limitations: The study gave a list of about 160 TCR beta chains associated with cytomegalovirus. Immune exposure information for the cohort was limited to CMV serostatus. The authors suggested that the approach could potentially be generalized to other disease states and immunological phenotypes. A further reported finding was that TCR beta sequences accurately predicted the HLA-A and HLA-B alleles for most subjects in the first cohort. At a false discovery rate of 0.05, a later analysis linked 15,000 to 20,000 TCR beta sequences to specific HLA alleles. A cluster of highly shared sequence variants was judged likely to represent a technical artifact of the sequencing pipeline. The cohort was sequenced for TCR beta chains only, and without alpha or paired-chain data the features that could be detected were limited. In vitro tests confirmed that a few of the cytomegalovirus-associated TCR beta chains recognize cytomegalovirus antigens. According to a later analysis, parvovirus B19, influenza, CMV and Epstein-Barr virus appeared linked to several top co-occurrence clusters. In a later analysis, HLA-associated TCR beta chains showed more clonal expansion and lower generation probabilities than non-associated chains that were equally common. In an earlier analysis of a few hundred of the donors, most TCR beta V segments were observed in productive rearrangements about 90% or about 30% of the time, broadly matching IMGT annotations. Because HLA typing was unavailable for some donors at each locus, only the typed subset was used in association tests. Across donors, most TCR sequences were observed very rarely, whereas some public TCRs were present in many individuals. The classifier was reported to diagnose cytomegalovirus status with high specificity and sensitivity in both the original cohort and the validation cohort. Because counts were too low, seventeen rarely observed V segments, including chromosome 9 orphons, were excluded from the earlier analysis of around 640 of the donors. Most CMV-associated TCR beta chains appeared to be HLA-restricted in a later analysis, and the HLA associations seemed to be driven largely by CMV exposure. Presence/absence analyses assumed roughly uniform sequencing depth across donors, an assumption that may not hold. Strong co-occurrence of HLA alleles, especially DR and DQ, made assigning TCR associations to individual alleles difficult. Linkage disequilibrium might explain the correlated functional status among segregating V segments, but an unknown experimental factor could not be ruled out. A later genetic analysis associated a missense DCLRE1C variant with V-gene and J-gene trimming of TCR beta chains, and an independent cohort replicated the association. According to a later genetic analysis, donors in an Asian-associated ancestry cluster had fewer N-insertions in productive TCRs than the approximately 700-donor mean. According to a later analysis, TCR association rates differed among HLA loci, with DRB1 alleles showing the most associated TCRs and HLA-C alleles showing the fewest. Some IMGT-functional V segments, including TRBV6-2 and TRBV6-3, could not be distinguished by the 87-base-pair reads and were therefore excluded.

The cohort comprised several hundred healthy bone marrow donors. All cohort members were sampled while nominally healthy, although unrecorded immune exposures were likely present. The donor tested CMV seropositive, placing the donor among the roughly 270 seropositive members of the cohort. Each donor provided a peripheral blood sample, and peripheral blood mononuclear cells were used for TCR beta sequencing. The Qiagen DNeasy Blood Extraction Kit was used to extract genomic DNA from the blood cell samples. Clipping removes 11 bases from V and 5 bases from J, with 13 as the unmatched junction base count. Measured from the cysteine to the phenylalanine, the CDR3 is 14 residues long. CDR3 DNA is the only sequence kept; it has 42 bases, read in frame from the first base. In the germline V gene (reference sequence), CDR1 corresponds to MNHNY and CDR2 to SVGAGI.

The rearrangement joined TRBV6-6 to TRBJ2-5, with 8 middle bases fitting TRBD1. The clonotype comes from a man aged 50 to 60 in good health and CMV-seropositive. Sequencing was performed on PBMCs. The sequence in DNA is TGTGCCTCAAGACCGGCAGGGGGCTTGGAGACCCAGTACTTC. Its translation reads: CASRPAGGLETQYF.